This record covers a single TCR beta chain. Antigen specificity is unknown. These data come from a study of cytomegalovirus exposure and HLA in healthy donors. The PCR was carried out with 60 Vbeta primers and 13 Jbeta primers. The protocol was immunoSEQ multiplex PCR, while the TCRdb copy is restricted to in-frame clones and leaves out a portion. The top ten hold about 0.72% of the sample, which has about 180,000 clones, roughly 78% seen once. Findings of the study overall: A further, later analysis showed that HLA-associated TCR beta chains (compared with equally common others) were more clonally expanded. TCR beta V- and J-gene trimming was later associated with a missense DCLRE1C variant.

V lost 4 bases and J 9 bases, leaving 16 bases between the germline ends. The CDR3 totals 13 residues. Germline V gene data show CDR1 as MNHEY and CDR2 as SMNVEV (reference sequence). This receptor was identified in a middle-aged woman in good health and CMV-seronegative. The specimen sequenced was PBMCs. The chain couples TRBV27 to TRBJ2-7; no definite D call. CDR3 amino acids: CASSSATAVGQYF. The CDR3 nucleotides are TGTGCCAGCAGTTCAGCTACCGCGGTGGGGCAGTACTTC.